This TCR beta chain was observed in a study of memory CD4+ T cells and cytomegalovirus serostatus. In the study overall: Healthy Belgian adult donors included about nine CMV-positive and some 24 CMV-negative people.

Assay used: immunoSEQ multiplex PCR; TCRdb lists only in-frame clones, some missing. The sample records roughly 49,000 clones, 60% to 80% being singletons. Single viable CD3+CD4+CD8-CD45RO+ cells were sorted as the memory CD4+ T cells. By sample share, this clone is medium-sized. V was trimmed by 0 bases and J by 6 bases, leaving 6 bases between them. The CDR3 length is 12 residues. In germline, CDR1 is SGHDT, CDR2 YYEEEE. The receptor comes from an adult in good health and CMV-seronegative. The material sequenced was memory CD4+ T cells from blood. The rearrangement links TRBV5-6 to TRBJ1-1; no reliable D call. For the CDR3, the DNA is TGTGCCAGCAGCTTGGAGAGGCCTGAAGCTTTCTTT. This codes for CASSLERPEAFF.